This TCR beta chain was captured by sequencing in a study of T cell responses to AZD1222 COVID-19 vaccine. Libraries were prepared by immunoSEQ multiplex PCR; TCRdb keeps only in-frame clonotypes and omits some of them. This sample has some 110,000 clones, with approximately 90% found just once. The trim removed 3 bases at V and 4 bases at J, leaving 4 bases unmatched. Germline V gene sequence: CDR1 SQVTM, CDR2 ANQGSEA. This CDR3 contains 13 residues. Notes on this clone: The antigen remains undetermined.

Regarding the study as a whole: Females outnumbered males among donors, who were mostly white British; clonal diversity was possibly underestimated.

This clonotype was sampled from an adult in good health. The chain couples TRBV29-1 to TRBJ1-1; 8 bases are shared with TRBD1. Sequenced here: peripheral blood, sampled on day 0 of AZD1222 vaccination. CDR3 in DNA: TGCAGCGTTGATCAGGGGGCAGGCACTGAAGCTTTCTTT. This sequence encodes CSVDQGAGTEAFF.